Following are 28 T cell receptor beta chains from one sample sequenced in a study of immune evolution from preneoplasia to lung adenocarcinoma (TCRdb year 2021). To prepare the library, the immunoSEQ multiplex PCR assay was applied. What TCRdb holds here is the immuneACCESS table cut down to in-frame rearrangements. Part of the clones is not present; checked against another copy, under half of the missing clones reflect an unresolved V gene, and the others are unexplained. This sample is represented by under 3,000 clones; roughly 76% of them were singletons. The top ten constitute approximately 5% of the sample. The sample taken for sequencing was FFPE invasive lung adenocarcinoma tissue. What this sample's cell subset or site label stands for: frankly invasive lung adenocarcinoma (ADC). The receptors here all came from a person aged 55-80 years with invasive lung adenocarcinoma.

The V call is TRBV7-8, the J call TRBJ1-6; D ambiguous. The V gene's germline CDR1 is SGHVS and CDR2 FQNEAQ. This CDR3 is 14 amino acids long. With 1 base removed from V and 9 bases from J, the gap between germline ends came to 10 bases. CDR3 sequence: CASSLGTPGSPLHF. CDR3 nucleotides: TGTGCCAGCAGCTTAGGGACTCCAGGTTCACCCCTCCACTTT.

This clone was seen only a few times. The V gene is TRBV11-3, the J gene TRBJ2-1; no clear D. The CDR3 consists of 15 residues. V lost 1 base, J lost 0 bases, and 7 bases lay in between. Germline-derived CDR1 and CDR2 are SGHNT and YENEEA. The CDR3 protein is CASSLAASSYNEQFF. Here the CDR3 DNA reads TGTGCCAGCAGCTTAGCGGCTTCCTCCTACAATGAGCAGTTCTTC. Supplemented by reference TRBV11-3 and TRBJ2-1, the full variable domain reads EAGVVQSPRYKIIEKKQPVAFWCNPISGHNTLYWYLQNLGQGPELLIRYENEEAVDDSQLPKDRFSAERLKGVDSTLKIQPAELGDSAVYLCASSLAASSYNEQFFGPGTRLTVL.

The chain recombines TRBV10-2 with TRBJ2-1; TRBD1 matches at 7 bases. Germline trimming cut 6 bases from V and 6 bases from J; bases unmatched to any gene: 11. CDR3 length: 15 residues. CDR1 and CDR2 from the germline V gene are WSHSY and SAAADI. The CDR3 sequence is CASRSTGTETNEQFF. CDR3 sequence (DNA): TGCGCCAGCAGATCCACCGGGACAGAGACCAATGAGCAGTTCTTC.

CDR3 protein: CASSLRGGTEKLFF. In DNA form, the CDR3 reads TGCGCCAGCAGCTTGCGGGGAGGGACTGAAAAACTGTTTTTT. V gene TRBV5-1 combines with J gene TRBJ1-4, with D possibly TRBD1 on 5 matching bases. The CDR3 spans 14 residues. In germline, CDR1 is SGHRS, CDR2 YFSETQ. Trimming took 1 base from V and 7 from J, leaving 11 bases between them.

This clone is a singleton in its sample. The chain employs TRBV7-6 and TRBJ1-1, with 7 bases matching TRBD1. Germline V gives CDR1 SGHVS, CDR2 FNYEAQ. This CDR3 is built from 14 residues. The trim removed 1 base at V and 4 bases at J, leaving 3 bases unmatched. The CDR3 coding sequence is TGTGCCAGCAGCTTAGTACAGGGGAGCACTGAAGCTTTCTTT. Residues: CASSLVQGSTEAFF.

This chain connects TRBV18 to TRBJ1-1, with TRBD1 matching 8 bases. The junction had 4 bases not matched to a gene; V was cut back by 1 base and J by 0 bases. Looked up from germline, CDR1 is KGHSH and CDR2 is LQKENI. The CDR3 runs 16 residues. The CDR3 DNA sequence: TGTGCCAGCTCACCACAATCAGGGGGCATGAACACTGAAGCTTTCTTT. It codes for CASSPQSGGMNTEAFF.

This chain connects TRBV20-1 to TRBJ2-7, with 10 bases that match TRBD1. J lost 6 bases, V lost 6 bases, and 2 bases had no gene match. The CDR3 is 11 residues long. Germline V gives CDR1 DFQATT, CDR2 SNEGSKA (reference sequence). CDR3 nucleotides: TGCAGTGCGGGACAGGGGAGCGAGCAGTACTTC. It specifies CSAGQGSEQYF.

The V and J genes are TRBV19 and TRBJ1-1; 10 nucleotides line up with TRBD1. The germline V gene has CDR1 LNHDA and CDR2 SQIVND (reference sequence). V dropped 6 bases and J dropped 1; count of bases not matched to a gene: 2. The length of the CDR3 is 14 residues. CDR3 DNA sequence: TGTGCCAGTAGGGGACAGGGGACGAACACTGAAGCTTTCTTT. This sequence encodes CASRGQGTNTEAFF.

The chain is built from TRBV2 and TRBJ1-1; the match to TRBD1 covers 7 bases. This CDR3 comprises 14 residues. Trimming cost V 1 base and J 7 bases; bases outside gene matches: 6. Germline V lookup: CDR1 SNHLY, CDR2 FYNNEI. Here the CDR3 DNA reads TGTGCCAGCAGTGAAGACAGGGGAATAAATGAAGCTTTCTTT. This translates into CASSEDRGINEAFF.

The CDR3: CASSSVLAQSSYEQYF. The CDR3, as DNA: TGTGCCAGCAGCTCCGTTTTAGCGCAAAGCTCCTACGAGCAGTACTTC. V is TRBV7-8 and J is TRBJ2-7; the D gene is possibly TRBD2 (5 bases). The CDR3 covers 16 residues. Deletions cut 4 bases from V and 0 bases from J, with 16 bases between. The germline CDR1 and CDR2 sequences are SGHVS and FQNEAQ.

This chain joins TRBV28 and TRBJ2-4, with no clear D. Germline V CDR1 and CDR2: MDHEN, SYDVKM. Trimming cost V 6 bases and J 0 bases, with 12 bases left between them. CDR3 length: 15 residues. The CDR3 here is CASSRQPLAKNIQYF. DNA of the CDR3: TGTGCCAGCAGCCGACAACCACTAGCCAAAAACATTCAGTACTTC.

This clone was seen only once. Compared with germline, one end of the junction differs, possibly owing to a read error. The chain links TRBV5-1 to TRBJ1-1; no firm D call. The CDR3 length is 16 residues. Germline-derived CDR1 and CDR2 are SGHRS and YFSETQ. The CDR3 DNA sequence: TGCTCCAGCAGCTTGGGTTCCGGAGGGCCCTACACTGAAGCTTTCTTT. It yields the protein CSSSLGSGGPYTEAFF.

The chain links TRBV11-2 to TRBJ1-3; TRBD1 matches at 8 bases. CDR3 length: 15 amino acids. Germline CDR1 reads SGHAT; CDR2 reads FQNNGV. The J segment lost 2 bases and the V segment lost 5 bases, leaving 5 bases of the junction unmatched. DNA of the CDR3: TGTGCCAGCAGCCCGGACAGGGTGGCTGGAAACACCATATATTTT. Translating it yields CASSPDRVAGNTIYF.

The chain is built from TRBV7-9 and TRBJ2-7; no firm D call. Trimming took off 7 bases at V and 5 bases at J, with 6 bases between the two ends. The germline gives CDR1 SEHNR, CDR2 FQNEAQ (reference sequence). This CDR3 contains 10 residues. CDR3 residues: CASTYHEQYF. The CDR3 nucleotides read TGTGCCAGCACCTACCACGAGCAGTACTTC.

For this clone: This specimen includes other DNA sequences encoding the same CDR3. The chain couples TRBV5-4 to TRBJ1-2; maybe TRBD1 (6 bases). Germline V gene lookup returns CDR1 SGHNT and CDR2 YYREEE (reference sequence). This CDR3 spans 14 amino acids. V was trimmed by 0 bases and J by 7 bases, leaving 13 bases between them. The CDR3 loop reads CASSLAGTSRGYTF. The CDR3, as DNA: TGTGCCAGCAGCTTGGCCGGGACATCTCGTGGCTACACCTTC.

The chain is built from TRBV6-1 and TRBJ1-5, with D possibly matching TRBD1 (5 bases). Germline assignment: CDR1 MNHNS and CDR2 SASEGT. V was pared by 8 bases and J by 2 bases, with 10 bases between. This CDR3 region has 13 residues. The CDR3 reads CASGKQGNQPQHF. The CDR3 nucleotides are TGTGCCAGCGGGAAACAGGGCAATCAGCCCCAGCATTTT.

The CDR3 bases are TGTGCCAGCAGCTTAGGAGATGCCGGGGAGCTGTTTTTT. Protein product: CASSLGDAGELFF. The V and J genes are TRBV11-3 and TRBJ2-2; D remains ambiguous. The CDR3 contains 13 residues. CDR1 SGHNT and CDR2 YENEEA come from the germline V gene. V lost 1 base to trimming and J lost 6 bases, with 6 bases between them.

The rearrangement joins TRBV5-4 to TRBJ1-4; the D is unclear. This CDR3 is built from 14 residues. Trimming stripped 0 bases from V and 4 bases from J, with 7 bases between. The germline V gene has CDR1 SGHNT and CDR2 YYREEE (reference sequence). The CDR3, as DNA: TGTGCCAGCAGCTTGGGGCAGAATAATGAAAAACTGTTTTTT. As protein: CASSLGQNNEKLFF.

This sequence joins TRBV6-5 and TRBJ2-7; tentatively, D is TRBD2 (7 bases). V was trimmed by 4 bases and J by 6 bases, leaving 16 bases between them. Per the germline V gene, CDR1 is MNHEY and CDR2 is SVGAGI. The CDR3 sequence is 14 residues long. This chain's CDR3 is CASSFNRGAGEQYF. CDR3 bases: TGTGCCAGCAGTTTTAATCGGGGGGCCGGCGAGCAGTACTTC.

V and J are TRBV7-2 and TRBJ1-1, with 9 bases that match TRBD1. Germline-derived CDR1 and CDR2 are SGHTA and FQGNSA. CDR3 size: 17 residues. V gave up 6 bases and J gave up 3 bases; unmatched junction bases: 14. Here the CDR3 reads CASRKNPGQGKDTEAFF. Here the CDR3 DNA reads TGTGCCAGCAGAAAGAACCCGGGACAGGGTAAGGACACTGAAGCTTTCTTT.

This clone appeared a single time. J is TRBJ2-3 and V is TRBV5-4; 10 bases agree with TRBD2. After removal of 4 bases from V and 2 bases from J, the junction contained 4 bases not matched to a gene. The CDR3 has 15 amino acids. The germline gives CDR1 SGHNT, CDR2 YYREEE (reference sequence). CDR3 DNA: TGTGCCAGCAGCCCCCTAGCGGGAGTCACAGATACGCAGTATTTT. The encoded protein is CASSPLAGVTDTQYF.

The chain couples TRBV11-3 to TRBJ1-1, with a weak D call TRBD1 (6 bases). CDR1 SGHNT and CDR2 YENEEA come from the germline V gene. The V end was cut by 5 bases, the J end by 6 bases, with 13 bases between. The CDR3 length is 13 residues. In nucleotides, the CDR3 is TGTGCCAGCAGCCACAGTTACAGGGCTGAAGCTTTCTTT. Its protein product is CASSHSYRAEAFF.

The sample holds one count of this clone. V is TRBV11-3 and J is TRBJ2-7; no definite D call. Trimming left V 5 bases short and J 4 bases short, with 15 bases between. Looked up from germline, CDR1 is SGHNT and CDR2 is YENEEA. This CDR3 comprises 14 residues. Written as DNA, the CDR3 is TGTGCCAGCAGCCTTGGGGTTAGAGTGTACGAGCAGTACTTC. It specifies CASSLGVRVYEQYF. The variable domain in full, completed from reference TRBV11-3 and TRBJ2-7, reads EAGVVQSPRYKIIEKKQPVAFWCNPISGHNTLYWYLQNLGQGPELLIRYENEEAVDDSQLPKDRFSAERLKGVDSTLKIQPAELGDSAVYLCASSLGVRVYEQYFGPGTRLTVT.

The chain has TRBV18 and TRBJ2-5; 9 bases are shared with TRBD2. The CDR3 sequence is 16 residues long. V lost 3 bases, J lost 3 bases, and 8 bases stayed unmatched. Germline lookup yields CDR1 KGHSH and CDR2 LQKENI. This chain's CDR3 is CASSPTSGGPKETQYF. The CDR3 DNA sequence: TGTGCCAGCTCACCGACGAGCGGGGGGCCGAAAGAGACCCAGTACTTC.

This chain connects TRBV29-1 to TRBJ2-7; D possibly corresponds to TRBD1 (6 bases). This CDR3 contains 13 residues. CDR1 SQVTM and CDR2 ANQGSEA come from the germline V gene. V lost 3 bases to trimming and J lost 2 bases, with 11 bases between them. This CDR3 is CSVEVSGAYEQYF. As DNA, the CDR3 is TGCAGCGTTGAGGTCTCAGGGGCCTACGAGCAGTACTTC.

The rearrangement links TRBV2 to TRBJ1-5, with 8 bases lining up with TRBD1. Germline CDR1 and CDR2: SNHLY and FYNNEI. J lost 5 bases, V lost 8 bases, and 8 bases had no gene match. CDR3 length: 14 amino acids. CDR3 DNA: TGTGCCAGCGGCAGGACAGGGAGAGATCAGCCCCAGCATTTT. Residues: CASGRTGRDQPQHF.

The CDR3 nucleotides read TGTGCCAGCAGCTTTTGGTTCCTCAGGGAGTCATCATACGAGCAGTACTTC. Amino acids: CASSFWFLRESSYEQYF. This chain connects TRBV5-8 to TRBJ2-7; D is tentatively TRBD1 or TRBD2 (5 bases each). CDR1 SGHTS and CDR2 YDEGEE come from the germline V gene. Trimming stripped 2 bases from V and 4 bases from J, with 22 bases between. The CDR3 runs to 17 residues.

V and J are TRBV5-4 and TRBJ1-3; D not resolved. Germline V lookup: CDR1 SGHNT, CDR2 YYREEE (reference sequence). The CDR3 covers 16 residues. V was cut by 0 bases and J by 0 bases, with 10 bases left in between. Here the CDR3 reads CASSLGVLPSGNTIYF. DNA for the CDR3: TGTGCCAGCAGCTTGGGGGTTCTGCCCTCTGGAAACACCATATATTTT.